These 25 T cell receptor beta chains originate from one sample sequenced in a study of T cell changes during pregnancy in multiple sclerosis. TCRdb's table, derived via immunoSEQ multiplex PCR, lists solely in-frame clones and lacks some. Of tens of thousands of clones detected, around 93% appear once; the ten largest clones hold approximately 0.99%. The material sequenced was peripheral blood, taken before pregnancy. These receptors came from a female donor with multiple sclerosis, enrolled in a pregnancy study.

V and J are TRBV7-3 and TRBJ2-1; 7 bases fit TRBD2. With V trimmed by 2 bases and J by 4 bases, 5 bases remained unmatched. The germline V gene has CDR1 SGHTA and CDR2 FQGTGA. The CDR3 extends over 15 amino acids. CDR3 nucleotide sequence: TGTGCCAGCAGCTTATCGCCCGGGGGGTACAATGAGCAGTTCTTC. Its translation: CASSLSPGGYNEQFF. The entire variable domain, with the rest obtained from reference TRBV7-3 and TRBJ2-1, is as follows: GAGVSQTPSNKVTEKGKYVELRCDPISGHTALYWYRQSLGQGPEFLIYFQGTGAADDSGLPNDRFFAVRPEGSVSTLKIQRTERGDSAVYLCASSLSPGGYNEQFFGPGTRLTVL.

V is TRBV7-8 and J is TRBJ2-1; 13 bases match TRBD2. Germline assignment: CDR1 SGHVS and CDR2 FQNEAQ. The CDR3 is 16 residues long. The V gene end was trimmed by 3 bases and the J gene end by 6 bases; junction bases not matched to a gene: 5. In DNA, the CDR3 is TGTGCCAGCAGCTTCCGGACTAGCGGGGGCAGCAATGAGCAGTTCTTC. Its translation is CASSFRTSGGSNEQFF.

This chain joins TRBV15 and TRBJ1-1; TRBD1 matches at 9 bases. From germline, CDR1 is LNHNV and CDR2 YYDKDF (reference sequence). V lost 4 bases and J lost 4; bases outside the gene matches: 4. This CDR3 has 14 amino acids. In DNA, the CDR3 is TGTGCCACCAGCACCAGGACAGGGGTCACTGAAGCTTTCTTT. Amino acid sequence: CATSTRTGVTEAFF.

This chain connects TRBV19 to TRBJ2-3, with a weak D call TRBD2 (6 bases). V was trimmed by 3 bases and J by 6 bases, leaving 13 bases between them. There are 14 residues in the CDR3. Germline CDR1 and CDR2: LNHDA and SQIVND (reference sequence). The CDR3 here is CASSIPGLTDTQYF. The CDR3 DNA is TGTGCCAGTAGTATTCCGGGACTGACTGATACGCAGTATTTT.

The CDR3 loop is CASSWGLGTEAFF. The CDR3 DNA sequence: TGCGCCAGCAGCTGGGGGCTGGGCACTGAAGCTTTCTTT. The chain links TRBV4-3 to TRBJ1-1, with a possible D match to TRBD1 (6 bases). Between the trimmed V and J ends, which lost 5 bases and 4 bases, there was a span of 11 bases. Germline values: CDR1 LGHNA, CDR2 YSLEER. CDR3 size: 13 residues.

This chain uses TRBV27 with TRBJ2-7; 9 bases align to TRBD1. The CDR3 is 13 residues long. The germline V gene has CDR1 MNHEY and CDR2 SMNVEV (reference sequence). V shed 6 bases, J shed 4 bases, and the junction held 4 bases outside the gene matches. As DNA, the CDR3 is TGTGCCAGCAGGGGACAGGGTCGATACGAGCAGTACTTC. Translated: CASRGQGRYEQYF.

In DNA, the CDR3 is TGCGCCAGCAGCCAAGCCCCGGGATTGAACTATGGCTACACCTTC. The encoded protein is CASSQAPGLNYGYTF. The rearrangement uses TRBV4-1 and TRBJ1-2; D gene unclear. This CDR3 comprises 15 residues. Trimming stripped 1 base from V and 2 bases from J, with 11 bases between. Germline V CDR1 and CDR2: MGHRA, YSYEKL.

V gene TRBV2 combines with J gene TRBJ1-2; D unresolved. The germline V and J ends were trimmed by 8 bases and 3 bases, with 10 bases remaining between them. This CDR3 is built from 12 residues. The germline gives CDR1 SNHLY, CDR2 FYNNEI. CDR3 nucleotides: TGTGCCAGCCGAGGCGTCGACTATGGCTACACCTTC. Amino acid sequence: CASRGVDYGYTF.

V usage is TRBV6-6 and J usage is TRBJ2-7; 12 bases match TRBD2. This CDR3 comprises 16 residues. With 6 bases clipped from V and 0 bases from J, the junction kept 6 bases outside the gene matches. Germline-derived CDR1 and CDR2 are MNHNY and SVGAGI (reference sequence). CDR3 DNA: TGTGCCAGCAGGGGGGGACTAGCGGGCCTCTCCTACGAGCAGTACTTC. It specifies CASRGGLAGLSYEQYF.

V gene TRBV2 combines with J gene TRBJ2-3; perhaps TRBD2 as D (5 bases). The V and J ends lost 8 bases and 9 bases respectively, with 12 bases between them. CDR1 and CDR2 from the germline V gene are SNHLY and FYNNEI. CDR3 size: 11 residues. The CDR3 here is CASLLVRTQYF. DNA for the CDR3: TGTGCCAGCCTACTAGTTAGAACGCAGTATTTT.

This rearrangement joins TRBV7-9 to TRBJ1-2, with D unresolved. The V gene lost 8 bases and the J gene lost 2 bases, with 15 bases spanning the gap. CDR3 length: 14 amino acids. Germline V gene sequence: CDR1 SEHNR, CDR2 FQNEAQ (reference sequence). The CDR3 loop reads CASLANGKNYGYTF. The CDR3 nucleotides are TGTGCCAGCCTAGCGAACGGGAAGAACTATGGCTACACCTTC. Using reference TRBV7-9 and TRBJ1-2 for the parts outside the CDR3, the full variable domain is DTGVSQNPRHKITKRGQNVTFRCDPISEHNRLYWYRQTLGQGPEFLTYFQNEAQLEKSRLLSDRFSAERPKGSFSTLEIQRTEQGDSAMYLCASLANGKNYGYTFGSGTRLTVV.

The chain recombines TRBV6-1 with TRBJ1-5; D perhaps matches TRBD1 (5 bases). This CDR3 comprises 15 residues. Trimming stripped 4 bases from V and 1 base from J, with 11 bases between. Looked up from germline, CDR1 is MNHNS and CDR2 is SASEGT. In nucleotides, the CDR3 is TGTGCCAGCAGTGCCGGGGGGGGGAGCAATCAGCCCCAGCATTTT. Its translation: CASSAGGGSNQPQHF.

The chain uses TRBV5-1 and TRBJ2-3, with 7 bases that match TRBD2. Germline lookup yields CDR1 SGHRS and CDR2 YFSETQ. CDR3 size: 15 residues. V gave up 4 bases and J gave up 1 base; unmatched junction bases: 6. CDR3 loop: CASSISSGRTDTQYF. DNA for the CDR3: TGCGCCAGCAGCATATCTAGCGGTCGCACAGATACGCAGTATTTT. The full variable domain, in which reference TRBV5-1 and TRBJ2-3 provide the parts outside the CDR3, is KAGVTQTPRYLIKTRGQQVTLSCSPISGHRSVSWYQQTPGQGLQFLFEYFSETQRNKGNFPGRFSGRQFSNSRSEMNVSTLELGDSALYLCASSISSGRTDTQYFGPGTRLTVL.

This chain joins TRBV5-4 and TRBJ1-1; a weak D match, TRBD1 (6 bases). CDR1 is SGHNT and CDR2 is YYREEE in the germline V gene (reference sequence). The CDR3 is 16 residues long. Trimming took 4 bases from V and 1 from J, leaving 17 bases between them. The CDR3 DNA reads as TGTGCCAGCAGCCCAAGGGTGGGGGCGAGGAACACTGAAGCTTTCTTT. Protein sequence: CASSPRVGARNTEAFF. Supplemented by reference TRBV5-4 and TRBJ1-1, the full variable domain reads ETGVTQSPTHLIKTRGQQVTLRCSSQSGHNTVSWYQQALGQGPQFIFQYYREEENGRGNFPPRFSGLQFPNYSSELNVNALELDDSALYLCASSPRVGARNTEAFFGQGTRLTVV.

V gene TRBV29-1 combines with J gene TRBJ1-1, with D perhaps matching TRBD1 (6 bases). The germline V gene has CDR1 SQVTM and CDR2 ANQGSEA. V was cut by 2 bases and J by 4 bases, with 8 bases left in between. CDR3 length equals 12 residues. CDR3 nucleotide sequence: TGCAGCGTTGAAAAAGGGGGCACTGAAGCTTTCTTT. Translation: CSVEKGGTEAFF.

V gene TRBV6-4 combines with J gene TRBJ2-7, with D uncertain. The germline V gene has CDR1 MRHNA and CDR2 SNTAGT. V was shortened by 0 bases and J by 3 bases, with 15 bases between the two germline ends. This CDR3 has 16 amino acids. The CDR3 DNA is TGTGCCAGCAGTGACTCCTGGCCCAATCGGAGCTACGAGCAGTACTTC. It codes for CASSDSWPNRSYEQYF.

The V gene is TRBV18, the J gene TRBJ2-7, with 7 bases lining up with TRBD1. Looked up from germline, CDR1 is KGHSH and CDR2 is LQKENI. J was trimmed by 0 bases and V by 3 bases; bases with no gene match: 5. This CDR3 has 15 amino acids. CDR3 residues: CASSPKQGSSYEQYF. In nucleotides, the CDR3 is TGTGCCAGCTCACCGAAACAGGGGAGCTCCTACGAGCAGTACTTC.

The V call is TRBV7-9, the J call TRBJ2-4, with 7 bases fitting TRBD1. CDR3 length: 15 residues. Germline loops: CDR1 SEHNR, CDR2 FQNEAQ (reference sequence). J was trimmed by 4 bases and V by 5 bases; bases with no gene match: 8. The CDR3 loop is CASSLERDRKNIQYF. CDR3 sequence (DNA): TGTGCCAGCAGCCTAGAAAGGGACAGAAAAAACATTCAGTACTTC.

V is TRBV4-1 and J is TRBJ2-2, with 7 bases fitting TRBD1. The CDR3 sequence is 18 residues long. Germline loops: CDR1 MGHRA, CDR2 YSYEKL. J gave up 1 base and V 4 bases, and 12 bases lay outside the gene matches. CDR3 protein: CASSPGSIGTENTGELFF. The CDR3 coding sequence is TGCGCCAGCAGCCCGGGGTCCATCGGGACAGAGAACACCGGGGAGCTGTTTTTT.

The J gene is TRBJ2-1, the V gene TRBV5-1; D is perhaps TRBD2 (5 bases). Trimming removed 4 bases from V and 6 bases from J, with 14 bases in between. Germline lookup yields CDR1 SGHRS and CDR2 YFSETQ. The CDR3 loop spans 14 amino acids. The CDR3, as DNA: TGCGCCAGCAGCCTTCCCGGGGTCGGCAATGAGCAGTTCTTC. It translates to CASSLPGVGNEQFF.

The genes are TRBV4-3 and TRBJ2-6, with D maybe TRBD1 (6 bases). The CDR3 is made up of 20 amino acids. Germline V lookup: CDR1 LGHNA, CDR2 YSLEER. Trimming pared 0 bases from V and 1 base from J, leaving 19 bases between. This CDR3 is CASSQDGRRRTVSGANVLTF. The CDR3, as DNA: TGCGCCAGCAGCCAAGATGGGCGGCGCCGGACAGTATCTGGGGCCAACGTCCTGACTTTC.

V usage is TRBV13 and J usage is TRBJ2-3, with 7 bases that match TRBD2. The CDR3 totals 13 residues. The V and J ends lost 2 bases and 6 bases, in that order; junction bases with no gene match: 2. Germline-derived CDR1 and CDR2 are PRHDT and FYEKMQ (reference sequence). The CDR3 loop is CASSLSGGDTQYF. DNA of the CDR3: TGTGCCAGCAGCTTATCCGGGGGGGATACGCAGTATTTT.

This clone has just one count. V and J are TRBV9 and TRBJ1-2, with 8 nucleotides matching TRBD1. Per the germline V gene, CDR1 is SGDLS and CDR2 is YYNGEE. With 3 bases clipped from V and 6 bases from J, the junction kept 7 bases outside the gene matches. The CDR3 extends over 14 amino acids. The CDR3, as DNA: TGTGCCAGCAGCGGGATGACAGGGGTGGATGGCTACACCTTC. It is translated as CASSGMTGVDGYTF.

The rearrangement uses TRBV9 and TRBJ2-2; 7 bases map to TRBD1. V lost 3 bases and J lost 2; bases outside the gene matches: 4. This CDR3 is 15 amino acids long. The germline V gene encodes CDR1 SGDLS and CDR2 YYNGEE. The CDR3 region has the DNA TGTGCCAGCAGCGCCCGGGACAGAAACACCGGGGAGCTGTTTTTT. Translation: CASSARDRNTGELFF. Filled out from reference TRBV9 and TRBJ2-2, the complete variable domain reads DSGVTQTPKHLITATGQRVTLRCSPRSGDLSVYWYQQSLDQGLQFLIQYYNGEERAKGNILERFSAQQFPDLHSELNLSSLELGDSALYFCASSARDRNTGELFFGEGSRLTVL.

CDR3 sequence (DNA): TGTGCCAGCAGCTTGGGACTAGCGGGACCAACAGATACGCAGTATTTT. It codes for CASSLGLAGPTDTQYF. The chain couples TRBV5-4 to TRBJ2-3, with TRBD2 matching 11 bases. Trimming took 0 bases from V and 3 from J; bases not matched to a gene: 3. This CDR3 region has 16 residues. The germline V gene encodes CDR1 SGHNT and CDR2 YYREEE (reference sequence).